This T cell receptor beta chain is drawn from a study of shared clonotypes between healthy human individuals. Clones were sequenced by immunoSEQ multiplex PCR, and TCRdb holds only the in-frame ones, with some missing. The table lists roughly 2.5 million clones, about 92% of them singletons, with roughly 0.14% in the top ten. Note on this clone: The antigen remains undetermined.

CDR3 length: 14 amino acids. V was pared by 4 bases and J by 1 base, with 13 bases between. CDR1 and CDR2 (germline): GTSNPN, SVGIG (reference sequence). General study results and limits: Donor clonotype sharing was expected to depend on sequencing depth. The low donor count limited represented genetic and exposure-history diversity.

The chain links TRBV30 to TRBJ1-1; tentatively, D is TRBD1 (5 bases). The sequenced sample was naive CD4+ T cells sorted from blood. Documented subset: CD45RA+ positively selected. The source is a man between 18 and 29 years old in good health. The CDR3 loop reads CAWTPGTGNTEAFF. The CDR3 DNA sequence: TGTGCCTGGACGCCCGGGACGGGGAACACTGAAGCTTTCTTT.